This TCR beta chain was captured by sequencing in a study of radiation and T cells in renal cell carcinoma. Time point denoted: blood 2 weeks post-SBRT. Treatment in this sample: 15 Gy SBRT to primary tumor, nephrectomy 4 weeks later. With V trimmed by 5 bases and J by 10 bases, 4 bases remained unmatched. CDR1 and CDR2 from the germline V gene are KGHSH and LQKENI. The CDR3 spans 14 residues. Generated by immunoSEQ multiplex PCR, the TCRdb table keeps only in-frame clones and is missing some. The sample consists of roughly 150,000 clones, roughly 89% of them appearing once. The J gene is TRBJ2-1, the V gene TRBV18; the match to TRBD2 covers 14 bases. This TCR came from a woman between 50 and 59 years old with renal cell carcinoma. Here the sequenced sample was blood, taken from a patient whose treatment included radiotherapy and nephrectomy. The CDR3 nucleotides are TGTGCCAGCTCAGTGGGACTAGCGGGGGAAGAGCAGTTCTTC. Its protein is CASSVGLAGEEQFF.